This T cell receptor (beta chain) was obtained from a study of cytomegalovirus exposure and HLA in healthy donors. Study findings and constraints: Some V segments (TRBV6-2 and TRBV6-3 among them) were excluded as indistinguishable.

V gave up 4 bases and J gave up 4 bases, with 18 bases separating them. Germline values: CDR1 SGHNT, CDR2 YYREEE (reference sequence). This CDR3 has 17 residues. Concerning this clone: Its antigen is unidentified.

PCR employed 60 Vbeta and 13 Jbeta primers. Assay used: immunoSEQ multiplex PCR; TCRdb lists only in-frame clones, some missing. Altogether over 150,000 clones are present, around four fifths being singletons, with the ten largest covering around 1.3%. This receptor was identified in a woman aged 45 to 65 in good health and CMV-seronegative. The gene calls are TRBV5-4 and TRBJ1-6; the D gene is possibly TRBD1 (5 bases). What was sequenced was PBMCs. Written as DNA, the CDR3 is TGTGCCAGCAGCCCGGGCGGGGCAGGCCAGTATAATTCACCCCTCCACTTT. Protein sequence: CASSPGGAGQYNSPLHF.